One and the same sample provided the 25 T cell receptor beta chains below, sequenced in a study of a mutant IDH1 vaccine in newly diagnosed glioma. The time point was: week 35, safety follow-up. What each vaccine dose contained was 300 ug of mutant IDH1 20-mer peptide, accompanied by topical imiquimod. Antigen specificity for these receptors is unknown. Profiled with immunoSEQ multiplex PCR; TCRdb holds only in-frame clones, not every one. Here the sample spans about 68,000 clones, less than 90% being singletons. Sample: PBMCs, taken from a glioma patient whose treatment included an IDH1 peptide vaccine. The receptors come from a man aged 18 to 29 with glioma.

J is TRBJ1-2 and V is TRBV7-9, with TRBD1 as a possible D gene (5 bases). With 3 bases removed from V and 8 bases from J, the gap between germline ends came to 16 bases. The germline gives CDR1 SEHNR, CDR2 FQNEAQ (reference sequence). The CDR3 length is 14 residues. CDR3 DNA: TGTGCCAGCAGCTTCGAAATCTCGGGGGACGGCTACACCTTC. It translates to CASSFEISGDGYTF.

The V call is TRBV6-6, the J call TRBJ2-1; D is perhaps TRBD2 (7 bases). With 6 bases removed from V and 4 bases from J, the gap between germline ends came to 19 bases. Germline lookup yields CDR1 MNHNY and CDR2 SVGAGI (reference sequence). The CDR3 runs 16 residues. CDR3 loop: CASSPLGGGLYNEQFF. The CDR3 region has the DNA TGTGCCAGCAGCCCCTTAGGGGGGGGGCTATACAATGAGCAGTTCTTC.

The V and J genes are TRBV5-6 and TRBJ1-2; D possibly corresponds to TRBD1 (5 bases). Trimming took off 4 bases at V and 4 bases at J, with 11 bases between the two ends. The CDR3 length is 13 residues. The germline V gene has CDR1 SGHDT and CDR2 YYEEEE. Here the CDR3 DNA reads TGTGCCAGCAGCCCCCGGACAAGCTATGGCTACACCTTC. This translates into CASSPRTSYGYTF.

This chain connects TRBV5-6 to TRBJ1-1; D unclear. The germline gives CDR1 SGHDT, CDR2 YYEEEE. Trimming left V 1 base short and J 1 base short, with 8 bases between. The CDR3 is 14 residues long. The CDR3 spells CASSLNRGNTEAFF. In nucleotides, the CDR3 is TGTGCCAGCAGCTTGAATCGTGGGAACACTGAAGCTTTCTTT.

This sequence joins TRBV28 and TRBJ2-7; TRBD1 agrees at 8 bases. This CDR3 region has 15 residues. With 5 bases clipped from V and 4 bases from J, the junction kept 10 bases outside the gene matches. CDR1 MDHEN and CDR2 SYDVKM come from the germline V gene. This CDR3 reads CASSPPRRTGYEQYF. The CDR3 nucleotides read TGTGCCAGCAGTCCGCCACGGAGGACAGGGTACGAGCAGTACTTC.

This chain connects TRBV19 to TRBJ2-7; possibly TRBD1 for D (7 bases). V lost 6 bases to trimming and J lost 7 bases, with 22 bases between them. Per the germline V gene, CDR1 is LNHDA and CDR2 is SQIVND (reference sequence). The CDR3 runs to 15 residues. The CDR3 here is CASRLGTALRGEQYF. The DNA for the CDR3 is TGTGCCAGTAGGCTCGGGACAGCCCTCCGGGGGGAGCAGTACTTC.

This clone was seen only a few times. J is TRBJ1-1 and V is TRBV10-3; no definite D call. V lost 7 bases and J 1 base, leaving 7 bases between the germline ends. The CDR3 is 12 residues long. CDR1 ENHRY and CDR2 SYGVKD come from the germline V gene. CDR3 DNA sequence: TGTGCCATCAAGGCAGGGAACACTGAAGCTTTCTTT. This translates into CAIKAGNTEAFF.

CDR3 DNA: TGTGCCTGGGGGGGGACAGTGAACACTGAAGCTTTCTTT. Translated, it gives CAWGGTVNTEAFF. The chain joins TRBV30 to TRBJ1-1, with TRBD1 matching 7 bases. With 5 bases clipped from V and 0 bases from J, the junction kept 3 bases outside the gene matches. Looked up from germline, CDR1 is GTSNPN and CDR2 is SVGIG (reference sequence). CDR3 size: 13 residues.

This clone is a singleton in its sample. The gene calls are TRBV5-1 and TRBJ2-5; the D gene could be TRBD1 or TRBD2 (5 bases each). Germline V gene data show CDR1 as SGHRS and CDR2 as YFSETQ. V shed 4 bases and J shed 5 bases, with 15 bases lying between them. The CDR3 has 14 residues. The CDR3: CASSGLRGGETQYF. In DNA form, the CDR3 reads TGCGCCAGCAGCGGGCTTAGGGGCGGGGAGACCCAGTACTTC.

This chain joins TRBV25-1 and TRBJ1-3, with D maybe TRBD1 (5 bases). The germline V gene encodes CDR1 MGHDK and CDR2 SYGVNS. The V and J ends lost 3 bases and 2 bases respectively, with 17 bases between them. The CDR3 spans 17 residues. The CDR3 coding sequence is TGTGCCAGCAGTGACGTACCCAGGGATGGGACTGGAAACACCATATATTTT. Encoded protein: CASSDVPRDGTGNTIYF.

The chain employs TRBV4-1 and TRBJ2-7; D gene unclear. Trimming took off 1 base at V and 0 bases at J, with 13 bases between the two ends. This CDR3 is built from 16 residues. Germline CDR1 reads MGHRA; CDR2 reads YSYEKL. The CDR3 loop is CASSQVGSVASYEQYF. In DNA form, the CDR3 reads TGCGCCAGCAGCCAAGTAGGATCGGTTGCCTCCTACGAGCAGTACTTC.

The chain is built from TRBV7-2 and TRBJ2-3, with 10 positions matching TRBD2. Germline CDR1 is SGHTA and CDR2 is FQGNSA. V trimming: 4 bases; J trimming: 1 base; junction bases outside the gene matches: 5. This CDR3 is 16 amino acids long. CDR3 residues: CASSSVGTSGTDTQYF. In DNA, the CDR3 is TGTGCCAGCAGCTCGGTCGGGACTAGCGGCACAGATACGCAGTATTTT.

This clone showed up just once. V and J are TRBV27 and TRBJ1-2; a possible D gene is TRBD1 (6 bases). The CDR3 loop spans 14 amino acids. V lost 5 bases and J lost 6, with 16 bases in between. Germline CDR1 MNHEY, CDR2 SMNVEV (reference sequence). In DNA form, the CDR3 reads TGTGCCAGCAGTCGAACAGGGCTCATTAATGGCTACACCTTC. Translation: CASSRTGLINGYTF.

This sequence joins TRBV27 and TRBJ1-6; D remains unclear. Trimming took 6 bases from V and 9 from J, leaving 15 bases between them. The CDR3 covers 14 residues. The V gene's germline CDR1 is MNHEY and CDR2 SMNVEV (reference sequence). CDR3 protein: CASSLGLWGSPLHF. The CDR3 coding sequence is TGTGCCAGCAGCCTGGGTCTTTGGGGTTCACCCCTCCACTTT.

CDR3 DNA sequence: TGTGCCAGCAGTGGATCAGCGGGGGCACAAGAGACCCAGTACTTC. Translation gives CASSGSAGAQETQYF. The chain joins TRBV2 to TRBJ2-5; TRBD2 matches at 8 bases. V trimming: 4 bases; J trimming: 2 bases; junction bases outside the gene matches: 6. The CDR3 loop spans 15 amino acids. CDR1 and CDR2 from the germline V gene are SNHLY and FYNNEI.

This clone was observed at least ten times. The chain uses TRBV5-4 and TRBJ1-1; 8 bases map to TRBD1. This CDR3 contains 17 residues. The V gene's germline CDR1 is SGHNT and CDR2 YYREEE (reference sequence). Losses at the gene ends were 2 bases for V and 5 bases for J; bases not matched to a gene: 14. CDR3: CASSFITTGTGLTEAFF. The CDR3 region has the DNA TGTGCCAGCAGCTTTATCACTACCGGGACAGGTTTGACTGAAGCTTTCTTT.

This clone was recorded a few times. V gene TRBV4-3 combines with J gene TRBJ1-6; D unresolved. The V and J ends lost 0 bases and 11 bases respectively, with 8 bases between them. The CDR3 is 13 amino acids. The germline V gene encodes CDR1 LGHNA and CDR2 YSLEER. DNA for the CDR3: TGCGCCAGCAGCCAAGATTGGCCGGCACCCCTCCACTTT. Its translation: CASSQDWPAPLHF.

The chain couples TRBV18 to TRBJ1-1, with D maybe TRBD1 (6 bases). The CDR3 runs 16 residues. Between the trimmed V and J ends, which lost 8 bases and 4 bases, there was a span of 23 bases. The V gene's germline CDR1 is KGHSH and CDR2 LQKENI. DNA for the CDR3: TGTGCCAGCCAAACCAACGGTCGGGACATCGGCACTGAAGCTTTCTTT. It encodes CASQTNGRDIGTEAFF.

The rearrangement joins TRBV19 to TRBJ1-2, with 9 positions matching TRBD1. The length of the CDR3 is 16 residues. Per germline, CDR1 LNHDA and CDR2 SQIVND (reference sequence). V was clipped by 5 bases and J by 4 bases; unmatched bases: 11. CDR3 in DNA: TGTGCCAGTAGTCCCCGCGAGGGACAGGGCTTCTATGGCTACACCTTC. This encodes CASSPREGQGFYGYTF.

This clone has more than one count but fewer than ten. The chain employs TRBV30 and TRBJ1-1; D might be TRBD1 (6 bases). CDR1 and CDR2 from the germline V gene are GTSNPN and SVGIG (reference sequence). This CDR3 has 13 amino acids. V was trimmed by 3 bases and J by 3 bases, leaving 11 bases between them. CDR3 sequence reads: CAWRRGADTEAFF. CDR3 nucleotides: TGTGCCTGGAGGAGGGGGGCGGACACTGAAGCTTTCTTT.

The chain joins TRBV27 to TRBJ1-2; D might be TRBD1 (5 bases). Germline CDR1 reads MNHEY; CDR2 reads SMNVEV (reference sequence). CDR3 length equals 14 residues. V shed 0 bases and J shed 4 bases, with 9 bases lying between them. The DNA for the CDR3 is TGTGCCAGCAGTTTATCCGGGGCGGGCTATGGCTACACCTTC. Amino acid sequence: CASSLSGAGYGYTF.

The chain carries TRBV4-3 and TRBJ1-3, with 8 bases aligning to TRBD1. The CDR3 runs 18 residues. CDR1 is LGHNA and CDR2 is YSLEER in the germline V gene. V gave up 1 base and J gave up 0 bases; unmatched junction bases: 8. The CDR3 DNA is TGCGCCAGCAGCCAAGTGCTGACAGGGGCGTTCTCTGGAAACACCATATATTTT. Its translation is CASSQVLTGAFSGNTIYF.

The chain employs TRBV7-9 and TRBJ2-2; D tentatively reads TRBD1 or TRBD2 (5 bases each). Germline values: CDR1 SEHNR, CDR2 FQNEAQ (reference sequence). V was shortened by 5 bases and J by 6 bases, with 13 bases between the two germline ends. The CDR3 spans 14 residues. The CDR3 DNA reads TGTGCCAGCAGCCTTCCCGGGGCCGCCGGGGAGCTGTTTTTT. Amino acids: CASSLPGAAGELFF.

This clone was detected only once. The gene calls are TRBV30 and TRBJ1-1, with D hard to call. Trimming took off 3 bases at V and 0 bases at J, with 8 bases between the two ends. The CDR3 contains 13 residues. The germline gives CDR1 GTSNPN, CDR2 SVGIG (reference sequence). CDR3 sequence reads: CAWSWIMNTEAFF. CDR3 nucleotides: TGTGCCTGGAGCTGGATCATGAACACTGAAGCTTTCTTT.

V usage is TRBV7-6 and J usage is TRBJ1-6; no clear D gene. Germline values: CDR1 SGHVS, CDR2 FNYEAQ. Trimming took 1 base from V and 0 from J, leaving 13 bases between them. The CDR3 totals 18 residues. The CDR3 here is CASSLEVKASSYNSPLHF. The CDR3 coding sequence is TGTGCCAGCAGCTTAGAGGTCAAGGCAAGCTCCTATAATTCACCCCTCCACTTT.